This TCR beta chain was identified during a study of shared T cell receptors in the human thymus. Clones were read by immunoSEQ multiplex PCR, and TCRdb kept only the in-frame ones, dropping some. The sample lists about 380,000 clones; 95% were seen once. The CDR3 sequence is 11 residues long. Trimming shortened V by 0 bases and J by 4 bases, and 0 bases separated the two germline ends. From germline, CDR1 is PRHDT and CDR2 FYEKMQ (reference sequence). V gene TRBV13 combines with J gene TRBJ1-1; D is unclear. The sample was thymocytes. The clonotype comes from a human donor. DNA for the CDR3: TGTGCCAGCAGCTTAGGCACTGAAGCTTTCTTT. Encoded protein: CASSLGTEAFF.